The 4 T cell receptor beta chains reported below all come from one sample, sequenced in a study of T-cell memory formation after mild COVID-19. MiXCR was run by TCRdb on the 5' RACE reads, yielding one entry per CDR3 protein. This sample carries 300,000 to 400,000 distinct CDR3 sequences, about an eighth of them seen once, and the ten largest clones take approximately 21%. Sequenced sample: PBMCs or a T cell subset sorted from them (not recorded which). Receptors were obtained from a man between 18 and 29 years old who had mild COVID-19 (a few samples of this study predate the infection). Cell type and time point are not known.

V is TRBV3-1 and J is TRBJ1-1, with D uncertain. V was cut by 6 bases and J by 4 bases, with 12 bases left in between. Germline CDR1 is LGHDT and CDR2 is YNNKEL (reference sequence). The length of the CDR3 is 13 residues. This CDR3 reads CASRLGFTTEAFF. The DNA of the CDR3 is TGTGCCAGCAGATTGGGTTTTACCACTGAAGCTTTCTTT.

This clonotype was counted a few times. The V gene is TRBV5-6, the J gene TRBJ2-7, with TRBD2 matching 9 bases. Germline loops: CDR1 SGHDT, CDR2 YYEEEE. The CDR3 has 15 amino acids. The junction had 5 bases not matched to a gene; V was cut back by 2 bases and J by 2 bases. The CDR3 loop is CASSFYSGGTYEQYV. The CDR3 nucleotides read TGTGCCAGCAGCTTCTATAGCGGGGGCACCTACGAGCAGTACGTC.

This clonotype was detected a few times. The V call is TRBV7-9, the J call TRBJ2-6; maybe TRBD2 (6 bases). Germline V gives CDR1 SEHNR, CDR2 FQNEAQ (reference sequence). The length of the CDR3 is 14 residues. The V end was cut by 5 bases, the J end by 4 bases, with 9 bases between. This chain's CDR3 is CASSHAGGANVLTF. The DNA for the CDR3 is TGTGCCAGCAGCCACGCGGGGGGGGCCAACGTCCTGACTTTC.

The chain couples TRBV18 to TRBJ2-7; 11 bases match TRBD1. This CDR3 has 14 residues. The V and J ends lost 4 bases and 6 bases, in that order; junction bases with no gene match: 5. Germline assignment: CDR1 KGHSH and CDR2 LQKENI. CDR3: CASSLRTGGFEQYF. The CDR3 DNA is TGTGCCAGCTCACTCAGGACAGGGGGCTTCGAGCAGTACTTC.